This entry concerns a single T cell receptor beta chain. Authors' data handling: Researchers report that nucleated cell counts were estimated from reference gene primer amplification. TCRdb's copy holds only in-frame clones and misses some; the assay was immunoSEQ multiplex PCR. V and J calls and clone size are copied from that table; D and trimming were computed from the DNA. Of roughly 200,000 clones in the sample, 65% to 90% were seen once. CDR3 length: 22 amino acids. Germline V gene sequence: CDR1 MNHEY, CDR2 SMNVEV (reference sequence). Losses at the gene ends were 6 bases for V and 0 bases for J; bases not matched to a gene: 27. The sample belongs to a study of blood T cell repertoires in COVID-19. As for the study in general: COVID-19 samples, acute and convalescent, were from the United States, Italy and Spain. PBMCs, B-cell-depleted T cells, or T cells were the source of the cDNA or gDNA that made up the material.

Specimen: peripheral blood. The sequence derives from a man of 80 years or more with acute or convalescent COVID-19. The chain carries TRBV27 and TRBJ2-7; TRBD1 agrees at 9 bases. Here the CDR3 reads CASRPLSPLRQGVSEGSYEQYV. The CDR3 region has the DNA TGTGCCAGCAGACCTTTAAGCCCGCTCCGACAGGGGGTGTCGGAGGGCTCCTACGAGCAGTACGTC.